The 15 T cell receptor beta chains below all came from one sample that was sequenced in a study of T cell repertoires in cytomegalovirus infection. TCRdb reprocessed the reads with MiXCR, giving one entry per CDR3 protein. The data hold hundreds of thousands of distinct CDR3 sequences, with roughly 18% observed a single time. Sequencing was done on a sample of PBMCs. Receptor source: a human donor in good health (CMV status not recorded). Some clones in this sample may be carry-over from other donors' samples.

This clonotype was seen repeatedly, ten times or more. V and J are TRBV12-3 or TRBV12-4 and TRBJ2-1, with 10 bases lining up with TRBD1. The CDR3 consists of 16 residues. J was trimmed by 2 bases and V by 4 bases; bases with no gene match: 5. CDR3 region: CASSSPGQGPYNEQFF. The CDR3 coding sequence is TGTGCCAGCAGTTCGCCGGGACAGGGGCCCTACAATGAGCAGTTCTTC.

This clonotype was recorded once. The chain recombines TRBV10-3 with TRBJ1-1; 8 nucleotides agree with TRBD1. J gave up 10 bases and V 0 bases, and 10 bases lay outside the gene matches. Germline CDR1 reads ENHRY; CDR2 reads SYGVKD. CDR3 length: 15 amino acids. The CDR3 DNA is TGTGCCATCAGTGAGTCACTTAGCAGGGGGCGTGCAGCTTTCTTT. Translated, it gives CAISESLSRGRAAFF.

This clonotype was detected only a few times. The gene calls are TRBV4-1 and TRBJ1-5; unclear D gene. V shed 3 bases and J shed 1 base, with 4 bases lying between them. Germline V gives CDR1 MGHRA, CDR2 YSYEKL. This CDR3 contains 13 residues. Written as DNA, the CDR3 is TGCGCCAGCAGCCACGGGAGCAATCAGCCCCAGCATTTT. This translates into CASSHGSNQPQHF.

This clonotype came up many times. The CDR3 nucleotides are TGTGCCAGCACCAAGAACACCGGGGAGCTGTTTTTT. It yields the protein CASTKNTGELFF. The chain is built from TRBV12-3 or TRBV12-4 and TRBJ2-2; D gene unclear. The CDR3 is made up of 12 amino acids. Trimming pared 7 bases from V and 1 base from J, leaving 4 bases between.

The table lists this clonotype with many counts. The genes are TRBV27 and TRBJ2-1; possibly TRBD2 for D (6 bases). Germline lookup yields CDR1 MNHEY and CDR2 SMNVEV (reference sequence). There are 16 residues in the CDR3. The V gene lost 8 bases and the J gene lost 9 bases, with 26 bases spanning the gap. CDR3 sequence (DNA): TGTGCCAGCGCCCGGGGGTCGACTAGAGGGGTCCTTGAGCAGTTCTTC. It specifies CASARGSTRGVLEQFF.

This clonotype showed up just a few times. The rearrangement uses TRBV4-1 and TRBJ2-1; 7 bases line up with TRBD2. The V segment lost 7 bases and the J segment 0 bases; nucleotides outside the gene matches: 15. CDR3 length equals 18 residues. Germline-derived CDR1 and CDR2 are MGHRA and YSYEKL. The CDR3 DNA sequence: TGCGCCAGCATGCCCCGGGGACTACGAATCACCTCCTACAATGAGCAGTTCTTC. The encoded protein is CASMPRGLRITSYNEQFF.

The chain employs TRBV19 and TRBJ2-1; D call uncertain. V gave up 4 bases and J gave up 3 bases, with 19 bases separating them. Germline V lookup: CDR1 LNHDA, CDR2 SQIVND (reference sequence). This CDR3 is 17 amino acids long. The CDR3 DNA is TGTGCCAGTAGTAACCCCTTTGACTCACCCTTCTACAATGAGCAGTTCTTC. It translates to CASSNPFDSPFYNEQFF. The full variable domain, in which reference TRBV19 and TRBJ2-1 provide the parts outside the CDR3, is DGGITQSPKYLFRKEGQNVTLSCEQNLNHDAMYWYRQDPGQGLRLIYYSQIVNDFQKGDIAEGYSVSREKKESFPLTVTSAQKNPTAFYLCASSNPFDSPFYNEQFFGPGTRLTVL.

This clonotype was seen repeatedly, ten times or more. The J gene is TRBJ2-1, the V gene TRBV7-6, with 11 bases fitting TRBD2. V shed 1 base and J 0 bases; nucleotides not matched to a gene: 5. Germline CDR1 reads SGHVS; CDR2 reads FNYEAQ. This CDR3 has 18 amino acids. The CDR3 protein is CASSLDGTSGNSYNEQFF. CDR3 DNA: TGTGCCAGCAGCTTAGACGGGACTAGCGGCAACTCCTACAATGAGCAGTTCTTC.

This clonotype was seen many times. The chain couples TRBV7-8 to TRBJ1-5; D unclear. The V gene's germline CDR1 is SGHVS and CDR2 FQNEAQ. The CDR3 runs 13 residues. The V end lost 4 bases, the J end lost 6 bases, and 10 bases lay between the germline ends. CDR3 in amino acids: CASSSVSRQPQHF. The DNA of the CDR3 is TGTGCCAGCAGCTCGGTCTCGCGTCAGCCCCAGCATTTT.

The rearrangement uses TRBV5-6 and TRBJ2-1; D may be TRBD1 (6 bases). The CDR3 is made up of 12 amino acids. The V and J ends lost 2 bases and 10 bases respectively, with 10 bases between them. Looked up from germline, CDR1 is SGHDT and CDR2 is YYEEEE. The CDR3 DNA is TGTGCCAGCAGCTTCTGGGGGCGAGAGCAGTTCTTC. It yields the protein CASSFWGREQFF.

This clonotype was found many times. This chain connects TRBV7-2 to TRBJ1-6, with 8 bases aligning to TRBD1. The CDR3 runs to 14 residues. V shed 4 bases, J shed 6 bases, and the junction held 2 bases outside the gene matches. Germline assignment: CDR1 SGHTA and CDR2 FQGNSA. The CDR3 here is CASSSDRGNSPLHF. The CDR3 nucleotides read TGTGCCAGCAGCTCTGACAGGGGTAATTCACCCCTCCACTTT.

Comments on this clonotype: Given the absence of the conserved phenylalanine or tryptophan at the CDR3 end, a read error is likely. The genes are TRBV7-9 and TRBJ2-7; 7 bases map to TRBD1. The CDR3 has 16 residues. Per the germline V gene, CDR1 is SEHNR and CDR2 is FQNEAQ (reference sequence). Trimming cost V 1 base and J 3 bases; bases outside gene matches: 9. CDR3: CASSLGPGQPNYEQYY. CDR3 sequence (DNA): TGTGCCAGCAGCTTAGGCCCGGGACAGCCTAACTACGAGCAGTACTAC.

There are a few counts of this clonotype. The genes are TRBV6-1 and TRBJ2-3, with 8 bases aligning to TRBD2. This CDR3 spans 15 amino acids. Germline values: CDR1 MNHNS, CDR2 SASEGT. Unmatched junction bases numbered 6, after V lost 3 bases and J lost 4 bases. CDR3 DNA: TGTGCCAGCAGTGACGGGGGGGCACTCGCAGATACGCAGTATTTT. This gives the protein CASSDGGALADTQYF.

Many counts were recorded for this clonotype. The chain combines TRBV19 with TRBJ2-1; 9 positions match TRBD1. After removal of 3 bases from V and 4 bases from J, the junction contained 7 bases not matched to a gene. Germline CDR1 is LNHDA and CDR2 is SQIVND (reference sequence). The CDR3 is 16 amino acids. CDR3: CASSISGTGLYNEQFF. For the CDR3, the DNA is TGTGCCAGTAGTATCTCCGGGACAGGGCTATACAATGAGCAGTTCTTC.

At least ten counts were recorded for this clonotype. The chain couples TRBV19 to TRBJ1-1; a weak D match, TRBD1 (6 bases). V dropped 5 bases and J dropped 2 bases, with 18 bases sitting between them. CDR1 LNHDA and CDR2 SQIVND come from the germline V gene (reference sequence). The CDR3 is 16 residues long. The CDR3 DNA follows: TGTGCCAGTAGTGGGTATCGTGGGACACAAAACACTGAAGCTTTCTTT. As protein: CASSGYRGTQNTEAFF.